This T cell receptor beta chain was sequenced in a study of cytomegalovirus exposure and HLA in healthy donors. Overall study findings and caveats: The study found most TCR sequences rare, yet found some public TCRs in many donors. Productive rates of about 87% or about 30% were seen for most TCR beta V segments in an earlier analysis. Associated with cytomegalovirus, according to the listing, were fewer than 200 TCR beta chains.

V dropped 8 bases and J dropped 6; count of bases not matched to a gene: 11. Germline CDR1 reads KGHSH; CDR2 reads LQKENI. The CDR3 loop spans 14 amino acids. The study ran its PCR with 60 Vbeta and 13 Jbeta primers. Here immunoSEQ multiplex PCR was the method, and the copy in TCRdb shows in-frame clones only, minus some. The sample has about 160,000 clones, approximately 83% seen once. Regarding this clone: Its specificity is unknown.

The chain combines TRBV18 with TRBJ1-1; TRBD1 matches 8 bases. The source material was PBMCs. This TCR derives from a boy between 2 and 10 years old in good health and CMV-seronegative. The chain's CDR3 is CASRGQGVRSEAFF. The CDR3 coding sequence is TGTGCCAGCAGAGGACAGGGAGTTCGGTCTGAAGCTTTCTTT.